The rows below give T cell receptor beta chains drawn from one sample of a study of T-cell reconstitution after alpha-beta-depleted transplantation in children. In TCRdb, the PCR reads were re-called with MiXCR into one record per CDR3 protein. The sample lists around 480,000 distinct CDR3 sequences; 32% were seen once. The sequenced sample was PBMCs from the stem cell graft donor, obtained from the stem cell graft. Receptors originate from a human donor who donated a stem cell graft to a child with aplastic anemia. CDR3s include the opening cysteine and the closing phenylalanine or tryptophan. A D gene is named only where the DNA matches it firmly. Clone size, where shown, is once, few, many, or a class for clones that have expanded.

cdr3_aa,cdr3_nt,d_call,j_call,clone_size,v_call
CSVPQPMTGGAVSEQFF,TGCAGCGTCCCACAGCCCATGACAGGGGGCGCGGTCAGTGAGCAGTTCTTC,TRBD1,TRBJ2-1,.,TRBV29-1
CAISENIGVRSSYNEQFF,TGTGCCATCAGTGAGAATATAGGTGTACGGAGCTCCTACAATGAGCAGTTCTTC,.,TRBJ2-1,many,TRBV10-3
CASNDRGASGRGFDDEQFF,TGTGCCAGCAACGACAGGGGGGCTAGCGGGAGAGGGTTCGATGATGAGCAGTTCTTC,.,TRBJ2-1,few,TRBV6-1
CSDGQPQLYTF,TGCAGCGACGGACAGCCTCAACTCTACACCTTC,.,TRBJ1-2,.,TRBV29-1
CASSLNTGETQYF,TGTGCCAGCAGCTTAAATACGGGAGAGACCCAGTACTTC,.,TRBJ2-5,.,TRBV7-2
CASSLSGSGNTIYF,TGTGCCAGCAGTCTGTCGGGGTCTGGAAACACCATATATTTT,.,TRBJ1-3,.,TRBV12-3/TRBV12-4
CASSHPTGGPGELFF,TGTGCCAGCAGCCACCCGACAGGGGGGCCCGGGGAGCTGTTTTTT,TRBD1,TRBJ2-2,.,TRBV7-9
CASSYSNPLVAETQYF,TGTGCCAGCAGTTACTCCAATCCCCTAGTGGCGGAGACCCAGTACTTC,.,TRBJ2-5,few,TRBV6-5
CATRGQGKNEQFF,TGTGCCACCAGGGGACAGGGGAAGAATGAGCAGTTCTTC,TRBD1,TRBJ2-1,few,TRBV24-1
CASSPTGDSNYGYTF,TGTGCCAGCTCACCAACAGGGGACTCTAACTATGGCTACACCTTC,TRBD1,TRBJ1-2,.,TRBV18
CASSRENTGELFF,TGTGCCAGCAGCAGAGAGAACACCGGGGAGCTGTTTTTT,.,TRBJ2-2,.,TRBV21-1
CASSADGAYEQYF,TGCGCCAGCAGCGCCGACGGGGCCTACGAGCAGTACTTC,.,TRBJ2-7,.,TRBV5-1
CSAIRGAQETQYF,TGCAGTGCTATCAGGGGGGCCCAAGAGACCCAGTACTTC,.,TRBJ2-5,few,TRBV20-1
CSARSGEGDNEQFF,TGCAGTGCTAGATCCGGGGAAGGTGACAATGAGCAGTTCTTC,.,TRBJ2-1,many,TRBV20-1
CASSIAESNEQFF,TGTGCCAGTAGTATTGCAGAGTCCAATGAGCAGTTCTTC,.,TRBJ2-1,.,TRBV19
CASSEDGYGYTF,TGTGCCAGCAGTGAGGACGGCTATGGCTACACCTTC,.,TRBJ1-2,many,TRBV12-3/TRBV12-4
CSASAGPVWGTDTQYF,TGCAGTGCTAGTGCGGGGCCCGTTTGGGGCACAGATACGCAGTATTTT,.,TRBJ2-3,.,TRBV20-1
CSVEPRMTGHQEGQYF,TGCAGCGTTGAACCTCGTATGACAGGACACCAAGAGGGCCAGTACTTC,.,TRBJ2-5,few,TRBV29-1
CASSPYDRGSGNTIYF,TGTGCCAGCAGCCCTTACGACAGGGGCTCTGGAAACACCATATATTTT,TRBD1,TRBJ1-3,.,TRBV13
CASGLKSGVAEAFF,TGTGCTAGTGGTTTGAAGAGCGGAGTCGCTGAAGCTTTCTTT,.,TRBJ1-1,few,TRBV12-5
CASSLLTGTERYF,TGTGCCAGCAGTTTACTCACCGGGACAGAGCGGTATTTT,TRBD1,TRBJ2-3,few,TRBV27
CASSDDWSSYNEQFF,TGCGCCAGCAGTGACGACTGGAGCTCCTACAATGAGCAGTTCTTC,.,TRBJ2-1,few,TRBV10-2
CASSIAGNFRINTGELFF,TGTGCCAGTAGTATAGCGGGCAACTTCAGGATCAACACCGGGGAGCTGTTTTTT,.,TRBJ2-2,.,TRBV19
CAWSGGGPRLETDTQYF,TGTGCCTGGAGTGGGGGAGGACCCCGCCTGGAGACAGATACGCAGTATTTT,.,TRBJ2-3,few,TRBV30
CASSPGAGVEQYF,TGTGCCAGCAGCCCCGGAGCGGGAGTCGAGCAGTACTTC,TRBD2,TRBJ2-7,.,TRBV7-7
CASSDSKGRERDADTQYF,TGTGCCAGCAGTGACTCTAAGGGGCGGGAGAGAGACGCAGATACGCAGTATTTT,TRBD2,TRBJ2-3,.,TRBV6-4
CSARDWLANTEAFF,TGCAGTGCTAGAGATTGGCTGGCGAACACTGAAGCTTTCTTT,.,TRBJ1-1,few,TRBV20-1
CASSLGDPRLYQETQYF,TGTGCCAGCAGCTTAGGGGACCCCAGGCTCTACCAAGAGACCCAGTACTTC,.,TRBJ2-5,.,TRBV7-3
CAWSVLSTGGTQYF,TGTGCCTGGAGTGTTTTGTCCACGGGCGGTACGCAGTATTTT,.,TRBJ2-3,.,TRBV30
CASSETGLNQPQHF,TGTGCCAGCAGTGAAACAGGGTTAAATCAGCCCCAGCATTTT,.,TRBJ1-5,.,TRBV25-1
CASSRDRVSYGYTF,TGTGCCAGCAGCCGCGACAGGGTTTCCTATGGCTACACCTTC,TRBD1,TRBJ1-2,.,TRBV3-1
CASSSQSVRASTDTQYF,TGTGCCAGCAGCTCTCAGTCGGTACGGGCTAGCACAGATACGCAGTATTTT,.,TRBJ2-3,.,TRBV5-5
CASSFGQVNTEAFF,TGTGCCAGCAGCTTTGGACAGGTGAACACTGAAGCTTTCTTT,TRBD1,TRBJ1-1,.,TRBV6-1
CASSLMGGELFF,TGTGCCAGCAGCTTAATGGGCGGGGAGCTGTTTTTT,.,TRBJ2-2,.,TRBV7-7
CASSPPTDLMNTEAFF,TGTGCCAGCAGCCCTCCGACGGACTTGATGAACACTGAAGCTTTCTTT,.,TRBJ1-1,.,TRBV28
CASSVAGIGGQDYGYTF,TGTGCCAGCAGCGTAGCGGGGATTGGCGGTCAAGACTATGGCTACACCTTC,.,TRBJ1-2,.,TRBV9
CASSFDLPGTEAFF,TGTGCCAGCAGCTTTGACCTCCCCGGCACTGAAGCTTTCTTT,.,TRBJ1-1,few,TRBV7-8
CASRAPTGRAYNEQFF,TGCGCCAGCAGAGCCCCTACCGGGAGGGCCTACAATGAGCAGTTCTTC,TRBD2,TRBJ2-1,.,TRBV5-1
CSARNPGQGGIGYTF,TGCAGTGCTAGGAACCCGGGACAGGGGGGAATTGGCTACACCTTC,TRBD1,TRBJ1-2,.,TRBV20-1
CSVAGTFYNEQFF,TGCAGCGTTGCCGGGACTTTCTACAATGAGCAGTTCTTC,.,TRBJ2-1,.,TRBV29-1
CASSPRLLLAGGMETQYF,TGTGCCAGCAGCCCCCGCCTTCTCCTAGCGGGAGGGATGGAGACCCAGTACTTC,TRBD2,TRBJ2-5,.,TRBV11-2
CASSVVGTSETQYF,TGTGCCAGCAGCGTAGTGGGGACATCAGAGACCCAGTACTTC,.,TRBJ2-5,few,TRBV9
CASSLWSGSHNEQFF,TGTGCCAGCAGTTTGTGGTCAGGGTCTCACAATGAGCAGTTCTTC,.,TRBJ2-1,few,TRBV5-5
CATSREAGVGETQYF,TGTGCCACCAGCAGAGAAGCGGGAGTGGGGGAGACCCAGTACTTC,TRBD2,TRBJ2-5,.,TRBV15
CASSLMDRAYGTDTQYF,TGTGCCAGCAGTTTAATGGACAGGGCCTATGGCACAGATACGCAGTATTTT,TRBD1,TRBJ2-3,.,TRBV12-3/TRBV12-4
CSADLSGFEPLGNEQFF,TGCAGTGCGGACCTTTCAGGTTTTGAACCACTAGGCAATGAGCAGTTCTTC,.,TRBJ2-1,.,TRBV20-1
CASRGQPRYEQYF,TGTGCCAGCCGGGGACAGCCAAGGTACGAGCAGTACTTC,TRBD1,TRBJ2-7,.,TRBV12-3/TRBV12-4
CAWSTRGPTEQFF,TGTGCCTGGAGTACCCGGGGTCCGACCGAGCAGTTCTTC,.,TRBJ2-1,few,TRBV30
CASSKIGAHEQFF,TGTGCCAGCAGTAAAATAGGGGCCCACGAGCAGTTCTTC,.,TRBJ2-1,.,TRBV9
CSGGSSTDTQYF,TGCAGCGGGGGGTCTAGCACAGATACGCAGTATTTT,.,TRBJ2-3,.,TRBV29-1
CSARRDSPNYGYTF,TGCAGTGCGAGACGGGACAGTCCTAACTATGGCTACACCTTC,TRBD1,TRBJ1-2,.,TRBV20-1
CASSHDSANSPLHF,TGCGCCAGCAGCCATGACAGCGCGAATTCACCCCTCCACTTT,.,TRBJ1-6,.,TRBV5-1
CASSFIPIAGARSSPLHF,TGTGCCAGCAGTTTTATCCCCATTGCGGGGGCGCGGAGTTCACCCCTCCACTTT,.,TRBJ1-6,few,TRBV27
CATLGDRGRIEQYF,TGTGCCACGCTGGGGGACAGGGGACGGATCGAGCAGTATTTT,TRBD1,TRBJ2-3,.,TRBV27